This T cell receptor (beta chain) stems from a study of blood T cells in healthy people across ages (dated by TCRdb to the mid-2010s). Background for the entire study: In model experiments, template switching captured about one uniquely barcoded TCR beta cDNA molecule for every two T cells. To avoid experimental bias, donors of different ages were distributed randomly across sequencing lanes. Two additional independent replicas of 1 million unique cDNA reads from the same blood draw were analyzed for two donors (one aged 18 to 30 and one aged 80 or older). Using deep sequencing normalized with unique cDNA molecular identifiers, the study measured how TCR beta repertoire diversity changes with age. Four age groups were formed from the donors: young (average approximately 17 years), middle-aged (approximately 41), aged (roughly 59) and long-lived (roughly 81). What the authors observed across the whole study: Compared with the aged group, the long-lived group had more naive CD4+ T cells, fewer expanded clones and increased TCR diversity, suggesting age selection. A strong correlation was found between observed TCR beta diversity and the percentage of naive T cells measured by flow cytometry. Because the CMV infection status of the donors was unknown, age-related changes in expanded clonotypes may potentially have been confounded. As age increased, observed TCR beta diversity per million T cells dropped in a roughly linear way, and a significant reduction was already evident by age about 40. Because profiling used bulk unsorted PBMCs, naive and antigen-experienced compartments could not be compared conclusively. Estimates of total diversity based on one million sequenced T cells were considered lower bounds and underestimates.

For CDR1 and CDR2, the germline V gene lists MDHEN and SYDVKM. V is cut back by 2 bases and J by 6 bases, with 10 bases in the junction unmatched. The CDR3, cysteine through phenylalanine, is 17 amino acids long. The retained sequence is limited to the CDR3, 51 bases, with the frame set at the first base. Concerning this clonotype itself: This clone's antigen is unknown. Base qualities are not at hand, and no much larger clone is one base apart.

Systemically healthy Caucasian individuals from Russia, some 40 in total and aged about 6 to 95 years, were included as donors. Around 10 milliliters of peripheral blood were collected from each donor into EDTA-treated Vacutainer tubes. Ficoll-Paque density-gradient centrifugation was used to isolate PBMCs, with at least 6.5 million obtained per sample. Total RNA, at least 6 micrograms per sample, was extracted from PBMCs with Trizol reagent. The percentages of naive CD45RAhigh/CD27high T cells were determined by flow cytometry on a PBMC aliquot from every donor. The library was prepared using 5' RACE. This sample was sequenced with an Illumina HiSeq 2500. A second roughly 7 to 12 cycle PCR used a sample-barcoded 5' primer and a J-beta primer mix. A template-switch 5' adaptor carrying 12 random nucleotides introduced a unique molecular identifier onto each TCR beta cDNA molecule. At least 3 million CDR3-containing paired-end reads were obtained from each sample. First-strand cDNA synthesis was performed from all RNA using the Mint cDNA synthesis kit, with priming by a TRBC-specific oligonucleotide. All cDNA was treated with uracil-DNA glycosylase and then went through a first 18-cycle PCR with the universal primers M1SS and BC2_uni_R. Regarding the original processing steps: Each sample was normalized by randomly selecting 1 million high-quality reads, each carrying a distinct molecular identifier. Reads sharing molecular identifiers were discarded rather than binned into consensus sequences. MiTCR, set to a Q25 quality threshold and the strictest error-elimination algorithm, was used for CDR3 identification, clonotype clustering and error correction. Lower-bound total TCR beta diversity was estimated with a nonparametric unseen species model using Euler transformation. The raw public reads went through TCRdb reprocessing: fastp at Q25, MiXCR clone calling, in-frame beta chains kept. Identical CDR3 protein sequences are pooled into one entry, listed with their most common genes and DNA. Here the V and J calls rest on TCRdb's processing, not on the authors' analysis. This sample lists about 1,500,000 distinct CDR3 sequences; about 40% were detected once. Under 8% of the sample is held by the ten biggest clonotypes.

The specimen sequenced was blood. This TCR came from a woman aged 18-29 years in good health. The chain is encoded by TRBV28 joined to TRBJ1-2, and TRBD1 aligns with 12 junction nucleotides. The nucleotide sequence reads TGTGCCAGCAGTTTACCGGGACAGGGGGCTAAAGCCAATGGCTACACCTTC. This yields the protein CASSLPGQGAKANGYTF.